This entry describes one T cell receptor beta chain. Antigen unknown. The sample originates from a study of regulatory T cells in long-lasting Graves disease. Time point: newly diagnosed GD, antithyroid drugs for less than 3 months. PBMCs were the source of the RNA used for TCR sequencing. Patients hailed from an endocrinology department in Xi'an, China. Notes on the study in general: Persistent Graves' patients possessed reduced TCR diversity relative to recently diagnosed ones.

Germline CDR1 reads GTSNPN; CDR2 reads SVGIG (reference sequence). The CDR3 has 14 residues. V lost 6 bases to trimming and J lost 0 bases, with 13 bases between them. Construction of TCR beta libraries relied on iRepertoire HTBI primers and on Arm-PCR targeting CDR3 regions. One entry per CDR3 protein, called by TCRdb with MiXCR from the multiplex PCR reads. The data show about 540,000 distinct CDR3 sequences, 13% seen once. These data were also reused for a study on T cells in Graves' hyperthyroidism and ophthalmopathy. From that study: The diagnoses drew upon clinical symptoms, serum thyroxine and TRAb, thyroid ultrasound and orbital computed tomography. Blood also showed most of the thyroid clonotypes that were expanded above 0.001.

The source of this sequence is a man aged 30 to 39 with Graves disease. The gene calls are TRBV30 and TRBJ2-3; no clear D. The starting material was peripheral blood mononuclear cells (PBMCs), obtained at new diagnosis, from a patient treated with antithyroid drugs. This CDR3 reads CACKALGSTDTQYF. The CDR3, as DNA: TGTGCCTGCAAGGCCCTAGGCAGCACAGATACGCAGTATTTT.